The clone carrying this T cell receptor beta chain was seen more than once but under ten times. Its antigen is not known. This sample was included in a study of CD8+ T cells in alopecia areata. The study, taken as a whole, reports: For lesional scalp, especially alopecia totalis/universalis, clonality was higher than in normal scalp.

The sequencing template was cDNA reverse transcribed from extracted RNA. Produced via immunoSEQ multiplex PCR; TCRdb's table is partial and in-frame only. The sample lists some 120,000 clones, over 55% seen once, with roughly 5% in the top ten. In germline, CDR1 is SQVTM, CDR2 ANQGSEA. V was pared by 6 bases and J by 6 bases, with 6 bases of the junction left unmatched. The CDR3 has 13 amino acids. As to treatment: oral pan-JAK inhibitor, 5-10 mg twice daily. The clonotype comes from a human donor with alopecia areata. J is TRBJ2-2 and V is TRBV29-1, with 8 bases lining up with TRBD2. The source material was CD4+ T cells sorted from blood, sampled at week 4, from a patient treated with tofacitinib. The CDR3, as DNA: TGCAGCGTGGGTAGCGGGACCGCCGGGGAGCTGTTTTTT. Amino acid sequence: CSVGSGTAGELFF.